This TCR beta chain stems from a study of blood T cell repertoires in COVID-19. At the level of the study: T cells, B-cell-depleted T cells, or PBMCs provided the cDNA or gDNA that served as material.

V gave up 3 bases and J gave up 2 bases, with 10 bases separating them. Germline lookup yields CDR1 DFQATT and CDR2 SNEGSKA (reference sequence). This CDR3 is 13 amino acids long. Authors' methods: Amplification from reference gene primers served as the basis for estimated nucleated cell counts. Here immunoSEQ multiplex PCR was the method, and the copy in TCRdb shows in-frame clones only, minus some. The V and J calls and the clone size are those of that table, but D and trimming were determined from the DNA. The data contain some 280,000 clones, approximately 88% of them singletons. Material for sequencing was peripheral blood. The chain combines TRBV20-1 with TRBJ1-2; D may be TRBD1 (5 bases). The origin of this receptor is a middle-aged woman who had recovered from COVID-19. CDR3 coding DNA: TGCAGTGCTAGTGAGGGACTGAACTATGGCTACACCTTC. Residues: CSASEGLNYGYTF.